This is a list of T cell receptor beta chains from one sample in a study of shared clonotypes between healthy human individuals. Clones were sequenced by immunoSEQ multiplex PCR, and TCRdb holds only the in-frame ones, with some missing. In the table there are more than 1,200,000 clones, approximately 98.5% of which are singletons. Sequencing used naive CD4+ T cells sorted from blood. The receptors here all came from a man aged 30 to 39 in good health. The CDR3 runs from the conserved cysteine through the conserved F or W. A D gene is named only where the DNA matches it firmly. Clone size is shown for a subset of rows, as once, few, many or a class of expanded clone.

J | V | D | size | CDR3 | DNA
TRBJ2-6 | TRBV18 | TRBD2 | NA | CASSRTSGRNSGANVLTF | TGTGCCAGCTCACGGACTAGCGGGAGGAACTCTGGGGCCAACGTCCTGACTTTC
TRBJ1-1 | TRBV5-6 | TRBD1 | NA | CASSLTGGTEAFF | TGTGCCAGCAGCCTGACAGGGGGCACTGAAGCTTTCTTT
TRBJ2-1 | TRBV5-4 | NA | NA | CASSIGTAAGDEQFF | TGTGCCAGCAGTATCGGGACTGCGGCTGGGGATGAGCAGTTCTTC
TRBJ2-3 | TRBV4-3 | TRBD2 | NA | CASSQGTSGRAGTDTQYF | TGCGCCAGCAGCCAAGGAACTAGCGGGAGGGCCGGTACAGATACGCAGTATTTT
TRBJ1-5 | TRBV7-9 | TRBD1 | NA | CASSLMGQGVSNQPQHF | TGTGCCAGCAGCTTAATGGGACAGGGTGTAAGCAATCAGCCCCAGCATTTT
TRBJ1-1 | TRBV10-3 | NA | NA | CAISGRNTEAFF | TGTGCCATCAGTGGGAGGAACACTGAAGCTTTCTTT
TRBJ2-6 | TRBV19 | NA | NA | CASSIRGQFQGTLSLFSGANVLTF | TGTGCCAGTAGTATACGTGGACAGTTCCAGGGGACCCTTAGCTTATTCTCTGGGGCCAACGTCCTGACTTTC
TRBJ1-2 | TRBV18 | TRBD1 | NA | CASSPADRGSYGYTF | TGTGCCAGCTCACCCGCGGACAGGGGTAGTTATGGCTACACCTTC
TRBJ1-5 | TRBV7-3 | NA | NA | CASSLSKGQPQHF | TGTGCCAGCAGCTTAAGTAAGGGCCAGCCCCAGCATTTT
TRBJ2-1 | TRBV4-2 | NA | NA | CASSQGGPSRWIEQFF | TGTGCCAGCAGCCAAGGCGGACCATCCCGGTGGATTGAGCAGTTCTTC
TRBJ2-1 | TRBV10-3 | TRBD1 | NA | CAISEEGTVRSYNEQFF | TGTGCCATCAGTGAGGAGGGGACAGTTCGCTCCTACAATGAGCAGTTCTTC
TRBJ2-3 | TRBV11-2 | NA | NA | CASSSGTQRVTQYF | TGTGCCAGCAGCTCCGGGACTCAACGGGTTACGCAGTATTTT
TRBJ1-3 | TRBV28 | NA | NA | CASSQGGSGNTIYF | TGTGCCAGCAGTCAGGGTGGCTCTGGAAACACCATATATTTT
TRBJ2-7 | TRBV6-5 | NA | NA | CASSPDRGSYEQYF | TGTGCCAGCAGCCCCGACCGGGGCTCCTACGAGCAGTACTTC
TRBJ2-1 | TRBV15 | NA | NA | CATSRDSWSREQFF | TGTGCCACCAGCAGGGACTCATGGTCCCGTGAGCAGTTCTTC
TRBJ1-5 | TRBV5-6 | NA | NA | CASSFWGDDQPQHF | TGTGCCAGCAGCTTTTGGGGAGATGATCAGCCCCAGCATTTT
TRBJ2-7 | TRBV5-6 | NA | once | CASSLVGRVDEQYF | TGTGCCAGCAGCTTGGTTGGCCGTGTCGACGAGCAGTACTTC
TRBJ1-5 | TRBV5-6 | NA | NA | CASSLGDTINQPQHF | TGTGCCAGCAGCTTGGGTGACACGATCAATCAGCCCCAGCATTTT
TRBJ2-5 | TRBV7-2 | TRBD1 | NA | CASSLGGTGGFETQYF | TGTGCCAGCAGCCTAGGTGGGACAGGGGGTTTCGAGACCCAGTACTTC
TRBJ2-7 | TRBV7-9 | TRBD1 | NA | CASSPARQGAILSSYEQYF | TGTGCCAGCAGCCCAGCCCGACAGGGCGCTATCCTCAGCTCCTACGAGCAGTACTTC
TRBJ1-5 | TRBV6-1 | NA | once | CASSVALNQPQHF | TGTGCCAGCAGTGTGGCCTTAAATCAGCCCCAGCATTTT
TRBJ2-7 | TRBV4-3 | TRBD1 | NA | CASSQDWGQGHEQYF | TGCGCCAGCAGCCAAGATTGGGGACAGGGACACGAGCAGTACTTC
TRBJ2-7 | TRBV4-3 | NA | NA | CASSPRGGGEQYEQYF | TGCGCCAGCAGCCCTCGGGGAGGGGGCGAACAATACGAGCAGTACTTC
TRBJ2-1 | TRBV7-2 | NA | NA | CASSLDIWGNEQFF | TGTGCCAGCAGCTTAGATATTTGGGGCAATGAGCAGTTCTTC
TRBJ1-1 | TRBV27 | NA | NA | CASSHQTADPTEAFF | TGTGCCAGCAGTCACCAGACAGCTGACCCCACTGAAGCTTTCTTT
TRBJ2-2 | TRBV7-2 | NA | NA | CASSFPPGELFF | TGTGCCAGCAGCTTTCCCCCCGGGGAGCTGTTTTTT
TRBJ2-2 | TRBV5-1 | TRBD2 | NA | CASTRGTSGSGELFF | TGCGCCAGCACCCGGGGAACTAGCGGGAGCGGGGAGCTGTTTTTT
TRBJ2-7 | TRBV6-6 | TRBD2 | NA | CASSYSRTSGYEQYF | TGTGCCAGCAGTTACTCCCGGACTAGCGGCTACGAGCAGTACTTC
TRBJ1-5 | TRBV5-8 | NA | NA | CASSLQGSQPQHF | TGTGCCAGCAGCTTGCAGGGGAGTCAGCCCCAGCATTTT
TRBJ2-1 | TRBV18 | TRBD2 | NA | CASSPLNSGSPNEQFF | TGTGCCAGCTCACCCTTAAACAGCGGGAGTCCAAATGAGCAGTTCTTC
TRBJ1-1 | TRBV28 | NA | NA | CASTRVAGGDTEAFF | TGTGCCAGCACCCGGGTGGCAGGTGGGGACACTGAAGCTTTCTTT
TRBJ2-2 | TRBV9 | TRBD2 | NA | CASSPRLAGVDGELFF | TGTGCCAGCAGCCCCCGACTAGCGGGAGTTGACGGGGAGCTGTTTTTT
TRBJ2-2 | TRBV15 | NA | NA | CATSGGRAGELFF | TGTGCCACCAGCGGAGGCCGGGCCGGGGAGCTGTTTTTT
TRBJ2-3 | TRBV11-2 | NA | NA | CASSQQVAGLADTQYF | TGTGCCAGCAGCCAACAGGTGGCTGGGCTCGCAGATACGCAGTATTTT
TRBJ2-7 | TRBV25-1 | NA | NA | CASSDRRLIEQYF | TGTGCCAGCAGTGACCGCAGGTTAATCGAGCAGTACTTC
TRBJ2-5 | TRBV7-9 | NA | NA | CASSFGLTKQETQYF | TGTGCCAGCAGCTTTGGGTTGACAAAACAAGAGACCCAGTACTTC
TRBJ2-2 | TRBV23-1 | NA | NA | CASSRAGQTNTGELFF | TGCGCCAGCAGTCGGGCTGGACAGACGAACACCGGGGAGCTGTTTTTT
TRBJ2-7 | TRBV5-1 | TRBD2 | NA | CASSFSGISYEQYF | TGCGCCAGCAGCTTTAGCGGGATCTCCTACGAGCAGTACTTC
TRBJ2-5 | TRBV9 | NA | once | CASSRREWETQYF | TGTGCCAGCAGCCGGAGGGAGTGGGAGACCCAGTACTTC
TRBJ2-7 | TRBV28 | TRBD2 | once | CASVLAGYYEQYF | TGTGCCAGCGTTCTAGCGGGATACTACGAGCAGTACTTC
TRBJ2-7 | TRBV29-1 | NA | NA | CSVGVYEQYF | TGCAGCGTTGGAGTCTACGAGCAGTACTTC
TRBJ1-2 | TRBV6-6 | NA | NA | CASSPTPTILNYGYTF | TGTGCCAGCAGTCCCACCCCCACGATACTAAACTATGGCTACACCTTC
TRBJ2-7 | TRBV9 | TRBD2 | NA | CASSATGTTGQEQYF | TGTGCCAGCAGCGCAACCGGGACTACGGGTCAGGAGCAGTACTTC
TRBJ2-7 | TRBV6-5 | NA | NA | CASSYGGTIYEQYF | TGTGCCAGCAGTTATGGGGGGACCATCTACGAGCAGTACTTC
TRBJ2-7 | TRBV18 | TRBD2 | NA | CASSPAASGSYEQYF | TGTGCCAGCTCACCAGCGGCTAGCGGATCCTACGAGCAGTACTTC
TRBJ2-3 | TRBV15 | NA | NA | CATSRVIPDTQYF | TGTGCCACCAGCAGAGTGATCCCAGATACGCAGTATTTT
TRBJ1-1 | TRBV7-9 | NA | NA | CASSLMIGPAEAFF | TGTGCCAGCAGCTTAATGATAGGACCAGCTGAAGCTTTCTTT
TRBJ2-7 | TRBV28 | TRBD1 | NA | CASEDRDYEQYF | TGTGCCAGTGAGGACAGGGACTACGAGCAGTACTTC
TRBJ2-1 | TRBV11-3 | TRBD1 | NA | CASSRDRVHNEQFF | TGTGCCAGCAGTCGGGACAGGGTCCACAATGAGCAGTTCTTC
TRBJ2-2 | TRBV2 | NA | NA | CASRGGLHTGELFF | TGTGCCAGCAGGGGAGGACTACACACCGGGGAGCTGTTTTTT
TRBJ1-5 | TRBV15 | TRBD1 | NA | CATSTGQGVNQPQHF | TGTGCCACCAGCACAGGCCAGGGGGTAAATCAGCCCCAGCATTTT
TRBJ1-3 | TRBV5-1 | NA | NA | CAPLGVQSSGNTIYF | TGCGCCCCCTTAGGGGTTCAGAGCTCTGGAAACACCATATATTTT
TRBJ2-5 | TRBV11-3 | TRBD2 | NA | CASSLRGTSGRGTETQYF | TGTGCCAGCAGCTTACGAGGGACTAGCGGGAGGGGGACTGAGACCCAGTACTTC
TRBJ1-2 | TRBV5-6 | NA | NA | CASSLIGGLYGYTF | TGTGCCAGCAGCTTGATAGGCGGACTGTATGGCTACACCTTC
TRBJ1-1 | TRBV2 | TRBD1 | NA | CASSEAGEGDREVFF | TGTGCCAGCAGTGAAGCGGGGGAGGGGGACAGGGAGGTTTTCTTT
TRBJ2-7 | TRBV7-2 | NA | few | CASSLATAEQYF | TGTGCCAGCAGCTTGGCTACCGCCGAGCAGTACTTC
TRBJ2-1 | TRBV27 | TRBD2 | NA | CASSGLAGIGGEQFF | TGTGCCAGCAGTGGACTAGCGGGAATAGGGGGTGAGCAGTTCTTC
TRBJ2-7 | TRBV10-3 | NA | NA | CAISESNQGTHEQYF | TGTGCCATCAGTGAGTCTAACCAGGGGACCCACGAGCAGTACTTC
TRBJ2-1 | TRBV5-1 | NA | NA | CASSLHGYNEQFF | TGCGCCAGCAGCTTGCACGGCTACAATGAGCAGTTCTTC
TRBJ2-3 | TRBV7-2 | NA | NA | CASTRSLADTQYF | TGTGCCAGCACCCGGAGTCTGGCAGATACGCAGTATTTT